A single sample is the source of the 23 T cell receptor beta chains below, sequenced in a study of cytomegalovirus exposure and HLA in healthy donors. Amplification used 60 Vbeta primers and 13 Jbeta primers. The repertoire was sequenced with immunoSEQ multiplex PCR; TCRdb's copy has only in-frame clones and lacks some. The sample lists around 140,000 clones, more than 75% occurring once. Sequenced sample: PBMCs. These receptors originate from a woman aged 30 to 39 in good health and CMV-seronegative.

The chain uses TRBV5-4 and TRBJ2-7, with D perhaps matching TRBD1 (5 bases). Trimming took 0 bases from V and 0 from J, leaving 10 bases between them. Looked up from germline, CDR1 is SGHNT and CDR2 is YYREEE (reference sequence). CDR3 length: 15 amino acids. CDR3 residues: CASSLAGASSYEQYF. CDR3 nucleotide sequence: TGTGCCAGCAGCTTGGCTGGGGCTAGCTCCTACGAGCAGTACTTC.

The gene calls are TRBV28 and TRBJ1-1; no reliable D call. The CDR3 is 12 amino acids. Germline V gives CDR1 MDHEN, CDR2 SYDVKM. V lost 4 bases and J 3 bases, leaving 6 bases between the germline ends. The CDR3 loop is CASSSRDTEAFF. CDR3 coding DNA: TGTGCCAGCAGTTCTCGGGACACTGAAGCTTTCTTT.

The chain combines TRBV11-2 with TRBJ2-7, with 9 bases fitting TRBD2. The V segment lost 8 bases and the J segment 3 bases; nucleotides outside the gene matches: 11. CDR1 is SGHAT and CDR2 is FQNNGV in the germline V gene. The CDR3 contains 15 residues. In DNA form, the CDR3 reads TGTGCCAGCGAAAAATTAGCGGGAGTCCTCTACGAGCAGTACTTC. Translated: CASEKLAGVLYEQYF.

The CDR3 sequence: CASSLGQGYYGYTF. The CDR3 DNA reads as TGTGCCAGCAGCTTAGGACAGGGTTACTATGGCTACACCTTC. The chain has TRBV11-2 and TRBJ1-2; 7 bases agree with TRBD1. CDR1 SGHAT and CDR2 FQNNGV come from the germline V gene. V shed 1 base and J 3 bases; nucleotides not matched to a gene: 2. The CDR3 extends over 14 amino acids.

The rearrangement joins TRBV7-2 to TRBJ1-1, with 7 bases aligning to TRBD1. Trimming removed 6 bases from V and 0 bases from J; junction bases left unmatched: 4. CDR3 size: 14 residues. From germline, CDR1 is SGHTA and CDR2 FQGNSA. CDR3 bases: TGTGCCAGCAGACCCGGGACAGTGAACACTGAAGCTTTCTTT. Encoded protein: CASRPGTVNTEAFF.

J is TRBJ1-1 and V is TRBV18, with 11 bases identical to TRBD1. From germline, CDR1 is KGHSH and CDR2 LQKENI. The CDR3 loop spans 16 amino acids. The junction had 3 bases not matched to a gene; V was cut back by 3 bases and J by 0 bases. The CDR3: CASSPGTGGLNTEAFF. Written as DNA, the CDR3 is TGTGCCAGCTCACCGGGGACAGGGGGGTTGAACACTGAAGCTTTCTTT. The full variable domain, rest sourced from reference TRBV18 and TRBJ1-1, is NAGVMQNPRHLVRRRGQEARLRCSPMKGHSHVYWYRQLPEEGLKFMVYLQKENIIDESGMPKERFSAEFPKEGPSILRIQQVVRGDSAAYFCASSPGTGGLNTEAFFGQGTRLTVV.

This clone was observed a single time. The chain combines TRBV9 with TRBJ2-3; D call uncertain. CDR1 SGDLS and CDR2 YYNGEE come from the germline V gene. Between the trimmed V and J ends, which lost 3 bases and 5 bases, there was a span of 10 bases. The CDR3 has 13 residues. As DNA, the CDR3 is TGTGCCAGCAGCGGCGGCCTGAAAGATACGCAGTATTTT. It specifies CASSGGLKDTQYF.

The table lists this clone with a count of one. The rearrangement links TRBV18 to TRBJ1-2, with a weak D call TRBD1 (5 bases). This CDR3 has 15 residues. V was cut by 0 bases and J by 6 bases, with 14 bases left in between. CDR1 KGHSH and CDR2 LQKENI come from the germline V gene. The CDR3 nucleotides are TGTGCCAGCTCACCACCCTCGGCAGGGTTCCATGGCTACACCTTC. This codes for CASSPPSAGFHGYTF.

The gene calls are TRBV27 and TRBJ1-5, with D possibly TRBD1 on 5 matching bases. The CDR3 sequence is 15 residues long. The V and J ends lost 3 bases and 5 bases respectively, with 14 bases between them. The germline CDR1 and CDR2 sequences are MNHEY and SMNVEV (reference sequence). Here the CDR3 reads CASSFGQGIDQPQHF. CDR3 in DNA: TGTGCCAGCAGTTTTGGGCAGGGAATCGATCAGCCCCAGCATTTT.

The chain couples TRBV28 to TRBJ2-1, with D possibly matching TRBD1 (6 bases). V was shortened by 6 bases and J by 0 bases, with 6 bases between the two germline ends. The length of the CDR3 is 13 residues. CDR1 and CDR2 (germline): MDHEN, SYDVKM. The CDR3 is CASRGASYNEQFF. CDR3 DNA: TGTGCCAGCAGGGGGGCCTCCTACAATGAGCAGTTCTTC.

This sequence joins TRBV19 and TRBJ1-1; 7 nucleotides agree with TRBD1. Per germline, CDR1 LNHDA and CDR2 SQIVND (reference sequence). With 4 bases clipped from V and 3 bases from J, the junction kept 11 bases outside the gene matches. The CDR3 is made up of 16 amino acids. CDR3 nucleotides: TGTGCCAGTAGTACAAGACAGGGAATTAAAGACACTGAAGCTTTCTTT. Translation gives CASSTRQGIKDTEAFF.

The V gene is TRBV27, the J gene TRBJ2-1, with 9 bases aligning to TRBD1. CDR1 and CDR2 from the germline V gene are MNHEY and SMNVEV (reference sequence). This CDR3 region has 14 residues. V lost 9 bases to trimming and J lost 3 bases; unmatched junction nucleotides: 6. CDR3 amino acids: CARETGQGYNEQFF. CDR3 sequence (DNA): TGTGCCAGAGAAACGGGACAGGGCTACAATGAGCAGTTCTTC.

The chain recombines TRBV7-8 with TRBJ2-7; a possible D gene is TRBD2 (6 bases). Between the trimmed V and J ends, which lost 5 bases and 5 bases, there was a span of 10 bases. Germline V gene lookup returns CDR1 SGHVS and CDR2 FQNEAQ. This CDR3 has 12 residues. CDR3 coding DNA: TGTGCCAGCAGCGCCTGGGGGGACGAGCAGTACTTC. Residues: CASSAWGDEQYF.

The J gene is TRBJ1-4, the V gene TRBV30; TRBD1 aligns across 8 bases. Germline V gene sequence: CDR1 GTSNPN, CDR2 SVGIG (reference sequence). CDR3 length: 14 residues. V lost 1 base and J lost 5; bases outside the gene matches: 3. DNA of the CDR3: TGTGCCTGGAGTGGGACAGGGACGAATGAAAAACTGTTTTTT. Its translation is CAWSGTGTNEKLFF.

The chain carries TRBV6-1 and TRBJ1-1, with 7 bases matching TRBD1. CDR1 is MNHNS and CDR2 is SASEGT in the germline V gene. V was pared by 4 bases and J by 3 bases, with 8 bases of the junction left unmatched. This CDR3 is built from 15 residues. Here the CDR3 DNA reads TGTGCCAGCAGTGGCGGGACAGCAAAGGACACTGAAGCTTTCTTT. It specifies CASSGGTAKDTEAFF.

This clone was counted once. This chain joins TRBV5-1 and TRBJ1-2, with D tentatively TRBD1 (6 bases). The V and J ends lost 4 bases and 4 bases respectively, with 20 bases between them. This CDR3 has 16 amino acids. Germline V gene sequence: CDR1 SGHRS, CDR2 YFSETQ. CDR3 region: CASSTLGGAPGYGYTF. Here the CDR3 DNA reads TGCGCCAGCAGCACCCTGGGGGGGGCGCCGGGCTATGGCTACACCTTC.

The chain joins TRBV5-1 to TRBJ1-1; D may be TRBD1 (5 bases). V gave up 3 bases and J gave up 4 bases, with 13 bases separating them. There are 14 residues in the CDR3. CDR1 is SGHRS and CDR2 is YFSETQ in the germline V gene. The CDR3 sequence: CASSSEGLGTEAFF. DNA of the CDR3: TGCGCCAGCAGCTCGGAGGGGTTGGGCACTGAAGCTTTCTTT.

The chain couples TRBV7-2 to TRBJ2-7, with a weak D call TRBD2 (6 bases). V lost 2 bases to trimming and J lost 5 bases, with 10 bases between them. Germline CDR1 and CDR2: SGHTA and FQGNSA. The CDR3 totals 13 residues. CDR3 residues: CASSLLLADEQYF. CDR3 nucleotide sequence: TGTGCCAGCAGCTTACTTTTAGCGGACGAGCAGTACTTC.

V is TRBV28 and J is TRBJ1-1, with 8 bases identical to TRBD1. Germline assignment: CDR1 MDHEN and CDR2 SYDVKM. CDR3 length: 14 residues. Trimming took 6 bases from V and 1 from J; bases not matched to a gene: 4. CDR3 loop: CASRIDRGNTEAFF. The DNA for the CDR3 is TGTGCCAGCAGAATTGACAGGGGGAACACTGAAGCTTTCTTT.

The chain recombines TRBV2 with TRBJ1-2; D remains unclear. The ends were cut back, 2 bases at V and 3 bases at J, with 10 bases in the middle. The CDR3 has 14 amino acids. Germline CDR1 is SNHLY and CDR2 is FYNNEI. Here the CDR3 reads CASSEIAGDYGYTF. The CDR3 DNA follows: TGTGCCAGCAGTGAAATTGCCGGGGACTATGGCTACACCTTC.

The chain couples TRBV15 to TRBJ2-7; D ambiguous. V shed 5 bases and J shed 0 bases, with 14 bases lying between them. Germline V gene data show CDR1 as LNHNV and CDR2 as YYDKDF (reference sequence). This CDR3 is built from 15 residues. The CDR3 sequence is CATSSSLGPSYEQYF. DNA of the CDR3: TGTGCCACCAGCTCCTCCCTTGGGCCCTCCTACGAGCAGTACTTC.

This chain uses TRBV7-2 with TRBJ2-3, with 11 positions matching TRBD2. CDR3 length equals 17 residues. In germline, CDR1 is SGHTA, CDR2 FQGNSA. Trimming removed 0 bases from V and 4 bases from J; junction bases left unmatched: 6. CDR3: CASSLAALAGEADTQYF. CDR3 in DNA: TGTGCCAGCAGCTTAGCTGCACTAGCGGGAGAGGCAGATACGCAGTATTTT. Variable domain in full (rest from reference TRBV7-2 and TRBJ2-3): GAGVSQSPSNKVTEKGKDVELRCDPISGHTALYWYRQSLGQGLEFLIYFQGNSAPDKSGLPSDRFSAERTGGSVSTLTIQRTQQEDSAVYLCASSLAALAGEADTQYFGPGTRLTVL.

This clone occurred a few times. The chain couples TRBV5-8 to TRBJ1-3; no clear D gene. This CDR3 is built from 14 residues. In germline, CDR1 is SGHTS, CDR2 YDEGEE. V shed 7 bases and J shed 0 bases, with 11 bases lying between them. The CDR3 loop reads CASALRSSGNTIYF. The CDR3 DNA sequence: TGTGCCAGCGCCCTCCGCAGCTCTGGAAACACCATATATTTT.